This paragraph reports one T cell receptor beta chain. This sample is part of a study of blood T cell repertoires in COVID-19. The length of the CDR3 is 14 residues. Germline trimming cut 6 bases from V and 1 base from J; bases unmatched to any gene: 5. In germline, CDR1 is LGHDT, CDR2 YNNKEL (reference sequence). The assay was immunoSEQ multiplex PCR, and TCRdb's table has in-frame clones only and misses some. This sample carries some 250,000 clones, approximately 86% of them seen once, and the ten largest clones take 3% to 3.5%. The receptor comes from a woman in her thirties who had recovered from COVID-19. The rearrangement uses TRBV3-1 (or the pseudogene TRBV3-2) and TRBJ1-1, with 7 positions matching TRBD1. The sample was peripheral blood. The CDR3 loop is CASSRTGGNTEAFF. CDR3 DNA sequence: TGTGCCAGCAGTCGGACAGGAGGGAACACTGAAGCTTTCTTT.